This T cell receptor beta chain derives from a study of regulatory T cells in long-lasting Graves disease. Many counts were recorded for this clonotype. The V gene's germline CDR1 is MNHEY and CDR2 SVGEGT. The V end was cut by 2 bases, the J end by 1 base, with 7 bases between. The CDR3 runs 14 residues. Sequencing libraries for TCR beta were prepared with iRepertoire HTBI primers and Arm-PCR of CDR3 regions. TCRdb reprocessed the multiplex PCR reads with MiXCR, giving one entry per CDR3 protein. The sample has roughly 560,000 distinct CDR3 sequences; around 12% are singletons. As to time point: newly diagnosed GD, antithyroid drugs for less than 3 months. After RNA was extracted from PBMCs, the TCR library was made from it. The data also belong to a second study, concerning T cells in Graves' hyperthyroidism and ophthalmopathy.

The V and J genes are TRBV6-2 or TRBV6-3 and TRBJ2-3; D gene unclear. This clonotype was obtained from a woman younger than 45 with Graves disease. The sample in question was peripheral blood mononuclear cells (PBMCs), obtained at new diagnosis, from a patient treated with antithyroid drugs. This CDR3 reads CASSYAVRTDTQYF. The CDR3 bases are TGTGCCAGCAGTTACGCGGTACGCACAGATACGCAGTATTTT.